The clone carrying this T cell receptor (beta chain) was found a few times. Its target is unknown. The source of the sample is a study of blood T cells in healthy people across ages. Whole-study context: Per two T cells, about one barcoded beta molecule was captured through template switching. Study-wide findings and caveats: One million T cells yielded diversity estimates that were considered underestimates. Older individuals had lower TCR beta diversity per million T cells (the decline was roughly linear).

Alongside a J-beta primer mix, a sample-barcoded 5' primer served in a second PCR lasting roughly 7 to 12 cycles. TCRdb re-derived calls from the 5' RACE reads in MiXCR, one entry per CDR3 protein. The sample contains 780,000 or so distinct CDR3 sequences, roughly 56% of which appear only once. The CDR3 sequence is 16 residues long. Germline V gene sequence: CDR1 LGHNA, CDR2 YSLEER. V dropped 0 bases and J dropped 4 bases, with 15 bases sitting between them. This receptor was taken from a man in his forties in good health. The specimen was blood. The rearrangement joins TRBV4-3 to TRBJ1-2; D ambiguous. CDR3 loop: CASSQDLRPKTYGYTF. The CDR3 region has the DNA TGCGCCAGCAGCCAAGATTTGCGGCCAAAGACCTATGGCTACACCTTC.